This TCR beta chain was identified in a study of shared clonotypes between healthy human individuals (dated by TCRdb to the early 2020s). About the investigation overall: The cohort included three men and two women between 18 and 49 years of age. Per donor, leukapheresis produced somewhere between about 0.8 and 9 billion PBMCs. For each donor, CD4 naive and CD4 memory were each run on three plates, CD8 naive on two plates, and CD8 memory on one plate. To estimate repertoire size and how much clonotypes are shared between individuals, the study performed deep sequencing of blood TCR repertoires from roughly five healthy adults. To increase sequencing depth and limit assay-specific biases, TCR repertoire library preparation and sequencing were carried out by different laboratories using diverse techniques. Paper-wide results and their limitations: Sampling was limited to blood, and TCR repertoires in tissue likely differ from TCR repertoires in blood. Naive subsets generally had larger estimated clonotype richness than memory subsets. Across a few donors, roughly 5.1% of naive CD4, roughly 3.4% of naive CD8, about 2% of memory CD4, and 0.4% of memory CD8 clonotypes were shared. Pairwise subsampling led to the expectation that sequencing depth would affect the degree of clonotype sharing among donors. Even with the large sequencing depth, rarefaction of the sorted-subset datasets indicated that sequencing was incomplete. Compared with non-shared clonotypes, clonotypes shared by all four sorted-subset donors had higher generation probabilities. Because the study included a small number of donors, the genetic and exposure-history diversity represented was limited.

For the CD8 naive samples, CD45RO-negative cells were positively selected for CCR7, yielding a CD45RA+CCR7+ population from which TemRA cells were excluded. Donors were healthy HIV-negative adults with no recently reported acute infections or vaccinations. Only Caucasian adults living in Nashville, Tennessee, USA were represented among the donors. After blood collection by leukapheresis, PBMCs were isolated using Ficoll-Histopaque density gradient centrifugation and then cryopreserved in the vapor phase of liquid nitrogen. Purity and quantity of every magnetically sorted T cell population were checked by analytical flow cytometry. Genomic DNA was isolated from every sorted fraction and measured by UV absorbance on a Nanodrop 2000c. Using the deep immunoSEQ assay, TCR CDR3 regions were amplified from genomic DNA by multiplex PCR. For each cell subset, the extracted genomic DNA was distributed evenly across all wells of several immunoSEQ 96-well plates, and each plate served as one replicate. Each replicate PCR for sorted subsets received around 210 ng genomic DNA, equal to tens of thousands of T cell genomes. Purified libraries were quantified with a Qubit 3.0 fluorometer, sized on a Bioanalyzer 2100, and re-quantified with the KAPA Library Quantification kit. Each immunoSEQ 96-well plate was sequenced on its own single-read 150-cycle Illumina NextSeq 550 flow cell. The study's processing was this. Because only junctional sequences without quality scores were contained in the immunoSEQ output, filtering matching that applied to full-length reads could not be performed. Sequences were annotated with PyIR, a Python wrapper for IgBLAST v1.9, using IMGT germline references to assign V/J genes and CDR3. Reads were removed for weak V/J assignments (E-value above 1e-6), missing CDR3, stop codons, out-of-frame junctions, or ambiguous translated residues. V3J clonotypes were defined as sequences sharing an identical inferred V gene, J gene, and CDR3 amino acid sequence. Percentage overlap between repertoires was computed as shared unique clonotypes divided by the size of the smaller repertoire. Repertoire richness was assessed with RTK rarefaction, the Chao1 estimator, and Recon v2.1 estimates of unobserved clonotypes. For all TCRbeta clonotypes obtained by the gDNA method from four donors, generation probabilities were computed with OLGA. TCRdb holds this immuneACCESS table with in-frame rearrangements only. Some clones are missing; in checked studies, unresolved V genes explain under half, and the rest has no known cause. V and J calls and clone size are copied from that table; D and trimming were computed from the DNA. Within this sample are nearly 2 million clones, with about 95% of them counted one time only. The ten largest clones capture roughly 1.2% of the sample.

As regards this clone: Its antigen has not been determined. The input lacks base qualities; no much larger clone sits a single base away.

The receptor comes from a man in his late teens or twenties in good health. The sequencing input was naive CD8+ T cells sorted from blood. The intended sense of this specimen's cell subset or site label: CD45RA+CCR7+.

The DNA reads as follows: TGTGCCAGCAGCTTAGAGAGACTCGCTTGGCAGCAGTTCTTC. It is translated as CASSLERLAWQQFF. The sequence joins TRBV11-2 to TRBJ2-1; the D gene lacks a confident call. V is pared back by 0 bases and J by 11 bases, with 14 bases lying between the germline termini. From cysteine to phenylalanine, the CDR3 is 14 amino acids long. The sequence is cut down to CDR3 DNA, 42 bases in frame from base 1. CDR1 is given as SGHAT and CDR2 as FQNNGV, both from the germline V gene.